This T cell receptor beta chain was documented in a study of T cells after yellow fever vaccination. Germline CDR1 reads DFQATT; CDR2 reads SNEGSKA (reference sequence). The CDR3 runs 15 residues. The V end was cut by 6 bases, the J end by 3 bases, with 21 bases between. TCRdb re-called the 5' RACE reads through MiXCR, storing one row per CDR3 protein. The repertoire includes roughly 340,000 distinct CDR3 sequences, about 4% of them detected once, and about 24% sits in the top ten. Study results and limitations: It was a small share of clonotypes that appeared in both CD4 and CD8 compartments.

A remark on this clonotype: Its antigen is undetermined.

The specimen comprised PBMCs, sampled 5 days after the yellow fever booster vaccination. The chain is built from TRBV20-1 and TRBJ2-7, with a tentative D call TRBD1 (6 bases). This sequence was found in a man aged 18 to 30 who received the YFV17D yellow fever vaccine. In DNA form, the CDR3 reads TGCAGTGCCAAACCTACAGACAGGCCATTCTACGAGCAGTACTTC. Residues: CSAKPTDRPFYEQYF.